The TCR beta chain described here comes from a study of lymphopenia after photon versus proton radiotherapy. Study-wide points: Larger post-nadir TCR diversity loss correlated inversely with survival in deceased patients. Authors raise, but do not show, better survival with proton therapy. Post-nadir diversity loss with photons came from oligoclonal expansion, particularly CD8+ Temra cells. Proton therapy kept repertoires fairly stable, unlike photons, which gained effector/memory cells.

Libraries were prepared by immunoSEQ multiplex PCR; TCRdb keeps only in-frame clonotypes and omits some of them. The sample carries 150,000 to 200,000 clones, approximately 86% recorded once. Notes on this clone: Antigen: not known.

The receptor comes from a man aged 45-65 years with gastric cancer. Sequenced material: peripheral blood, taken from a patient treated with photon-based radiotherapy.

The CDR3 sequence is CASSIGLATYEQYF. In DNA form, the CDR3 reads TGTGCCAGCAGCATCGGACTAGCGACCTACGAGCAGTACTTC. The chain has TRBV7-6 and TRBJ2-7, with 9 bases identical to TRBD2. This CDR3 has 14 amino acids. The ends lost 5 bases at V and 2 bases at J; junction bases unmatched: 4. The V gene's germline CDR1 is SGHVS and CDR2 FNYEAQ.